These T cell receptor beta chains were read from a single sample in a study of patients and donors after allogeneic stem cell transplantation. Each CDR3 protein gets one entry after TCRdb re-called the RT-PCR reads with MiXCR. The data contain 190,000 or so distinct CDR3 sequences, 41% of them singletons. The sequenced sample was blood, either unsorted or a sorted T cell fraction (not recorded which). The receptors originated from a human donor who was either an allogeneic HSCT recipient or a stem cell or donor lymphocyte infusion donor (not recorded which). It is not recorded whose cells these are; they may come from a transplant donor. Each CDR3 is given with its conserved first and last residue. The order of the fields is clone size, V gene, CDR3 protein. Clone sizes are given selectively: once, few, many, or a class where the clone is expanded.

many,TRBV7-6,CASSLGAAGTTDTQYF
NA,TRBV29-1,CSVEEWGSWDEQFF
few,TRBV6-5,CASSYPGHPLHF
once,TRBV15,CATSRDWAALAGSYEQYF
NA,TRBV4-2,CASSQDSGGHDYEQYF
NA,TRBV7-9,CASSEPLTEAFF
NA,TRBV9,CASSDSSGGGYNEQFF
NA,TRBV7-6,CASSLNRGTGNPIYF
NA,TRBV9,CASSVDSGPYEQYF
NA,TRBV29-1,CSVDGDHGYTF
few,TRBV6-4,CASAPGTGVQNTEAFF
NA,TRBV12-3/TRBV12-4,CASSLRGREQFF
NA,TRBV20-1,CSARLGQPQHF
NA,TRBV2,CASRNDYFVGAYNEQFF
NA,TRBV20-1,CSAPPSGSTDTQYF
NA,TRBV29-1,CSVPGTGSDEQYF
NA,TRBV6-5,CASSYWTGSGNTIYF
NA,TRBV28,CASSFVQLGSLAFF
NA,TRBV6-6,CASSSLGVAGVVDEQFF
few,TRBV9,CASSVDSGLFNYGYTF
NA,TRBV11-1,CASSLGGSGSTEAFF
NA,TRBV12-3/TRBV12-4,CASSVYEQFF
NA,TRBV7-8,CASSPTNQPQHF
NA,TRBV6-2/TRBV6-3,CASSYYEAREQYF
few,TRBV6-2/TRBV6-3,CASSNPGGLPNTGELFF
few,TRBV28,CASSPTGGGYGYTF